The 10 T cell receptor beta chains below were found in one sample sequenced in a study of PD-1 blockade in classical Hodgkin lymphoma. Relapses following autologous stem cell transplantation were seen in all patients, with brentuximab vedotin exposure varying. Using immunoSEQ multiplex PCR, the repertoire was profiled, and TCRdb retains in-frame clones only, with some absent. Counted here are fewer than 25,000 clones, 70% to 90% occurring once; the ten biggest clones make up roughly 8.3%. The sample consisted of peripheral blood mononuclear cells (PBMCs), taken before the second cycle of nivolumab. The receptors shown here come from a human donor with classical Hodgkin lymphoma.

This chain uses TRBV6-6 with TRBJ1-2; maybe TRBD1 (5 bases). V lost 1 base, J lost 4 bases, and 13 bases lay in between. Germline-derived CDR1 and CDR2 are MNHNY and SVGAGI (reference sequence). CDR3 size: 15 residues. The CDR3 nucleotides are TGTGCCAGCAGTTACTTGGAAGGGGCCATCTATGGCTACACCTTC. Translated, it gives CASSYLEGAIYGYTF.

This chain joins TRBV9 and TRBJ1-5, with D possibly matching TRBD1 (5 bases). CDR1 and CDR2 from the germline V gene are SGDLS and YYNGEE. Between the trimmed V and J ends, which lost 2 bases and 4 bases, there was a span of 13 bases. The CDR3 sequence is 15 residues long. The CDR3 loop is CASSVGPGENQPQHF. The CDR3 DNA sequence: TGTGCCAGCAGCGTGGGGCCGGGGGAGAATCAGCCCCAGCATTTT.

This clone has just one count. The chain uses TRBV5-3 and TRBJ1-3; 9 nucleotides match TRBD1. TRBV5-3 is classed as an ORF, of uncertain function. The length of the CDR3 is 17 residues. The V and J ends lost 0 bases and 3 bases, in that order; junction bases with no gene match: 7. The CDR3, as DNA: TGTGCCAGAAGCTTGGTGGTGGACAGGGGTTATGGAAACACCATATATTTT. It translates to CARSLVVDRGYGNTIYF.

This chain joins TRBV10-3 and TRBJ2-7, with D perhaps being TRBD1 or TRBD2 (5 bases each). This CDR3 has 16 amino acids. CDR1 and CDR2 from the germline V gene are ENHRY and SYGVKD. Trimming took off 7 bases at V and 2 bases at J, with 21 bases between the two ends. CDR3 DNA sequence: TGTGCCATCATTAATGGGACCAAAAGTGGGGCCTACGAGCAGTACTTC. Translated: CAIINGTKSGAYEQYF.

The V and J genes are TRBV7-9 and TRBJ2-1; D not resolved. Trimming pared 2 bases from V and 6 bases from J, leaving 14 bases between. The CDR3 runs to 15 residues. Germline CDR1 is SEHNR and CDR2 is FQNEAQ (reference sequence). The CDR3 DNA reads as TGTGCCAGCAGCTTAATGAAAAACACGGGCAATGAGCAGTTCTTC. Its translation: CASSLMKNTGNEQFF.

The chain links TRBV7-9 to TRBJ1-6, with D unresolved. The V end lost 7 bases, the J end lost 5 bases, and 12 bases lay between the germline ends. CDR3 length: 14 amino acids. Looked up from germline, CDR1 is SEHNR and CDR2 is FQNEAQ (reference sequence). In nucleotides, the CDR3 is TGTGCCAGCACCCCTCTCCGGGATAATTCACCCCTCCACTTT. It is translated as CASTPLRDNSPLHF.

Only a few counts were recorded for this clone. The chain links TRBV5-1 to TRBJ2-5; 9 positions agree with TRBD2. There are 15 residues in the CDR3. J was trimmed by 4 bases and V by 0 bases; bases with no gene match: 4. The germline V gene encodes CDR1 SGHRS and CDR2 YFSETQ. The CDR3 loop is CASSLARGGRETQYF. CDR3 sequence (DNA): TGCGCCAGCAGCTTGGCGCGGGGGGGTAGAGAGACCCAGTACTTC.

V usage is TRBV18 and J usage is TRBJ2-3; D gene unclear. CDR1 is KGHSH, CDR2 LQKENI, per germline. CDR3 length: 14 amino acids. V lost 2 bases, J lost 4 bases, and 10 bases lay in between. DNA of the CDR3: TGTGCCAGCTCACCAACCCCCCTCCCAGATACGCAGTATTTT. Its translation: CASSPTPLPDTQYF.

The genes are TRBV27 and TRBJ1-6, with a possible D match to TRBD1 (6 bases). The germline gives CDR1 MNHEY, CDR2 SMNVEV (reference sequence). CDR3 length equals 15 residues. The CDR3 DNA sequence: TGTGCTACCGGACAGATTAGCTCCTATAATTCACCCCTCCACTTT. Translated: CATGQISSYNSPLHF.

The V call is TRBV5-1, the J call TRBJ2-7; the D gene is possibly TRBD2 (5 bases). This CDR3 has 13 residues. V was cut by 1 base and J by 7 bases, with 12 bases left in between. Germline V gene data show CDR1 as SGHRS and CDR2 as YFSETQ. The CDR3 DNA is TGCGCCAGCAGCTTGTTGGACCCGGGGGAGCAGTACTTC. It specifies CASSLLDPGEQYF.